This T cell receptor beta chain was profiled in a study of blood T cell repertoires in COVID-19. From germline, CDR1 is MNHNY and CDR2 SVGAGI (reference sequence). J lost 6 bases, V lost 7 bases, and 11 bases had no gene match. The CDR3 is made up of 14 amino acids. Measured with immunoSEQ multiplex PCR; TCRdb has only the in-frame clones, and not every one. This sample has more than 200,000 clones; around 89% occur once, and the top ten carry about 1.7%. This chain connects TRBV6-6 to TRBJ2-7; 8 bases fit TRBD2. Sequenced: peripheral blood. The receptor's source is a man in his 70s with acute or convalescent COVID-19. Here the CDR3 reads CASKAAGGLREQYF. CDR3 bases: TGTGCCAGCAAAGCCGCGGGAGGCCTCCGCGAGCAGTACTTC.